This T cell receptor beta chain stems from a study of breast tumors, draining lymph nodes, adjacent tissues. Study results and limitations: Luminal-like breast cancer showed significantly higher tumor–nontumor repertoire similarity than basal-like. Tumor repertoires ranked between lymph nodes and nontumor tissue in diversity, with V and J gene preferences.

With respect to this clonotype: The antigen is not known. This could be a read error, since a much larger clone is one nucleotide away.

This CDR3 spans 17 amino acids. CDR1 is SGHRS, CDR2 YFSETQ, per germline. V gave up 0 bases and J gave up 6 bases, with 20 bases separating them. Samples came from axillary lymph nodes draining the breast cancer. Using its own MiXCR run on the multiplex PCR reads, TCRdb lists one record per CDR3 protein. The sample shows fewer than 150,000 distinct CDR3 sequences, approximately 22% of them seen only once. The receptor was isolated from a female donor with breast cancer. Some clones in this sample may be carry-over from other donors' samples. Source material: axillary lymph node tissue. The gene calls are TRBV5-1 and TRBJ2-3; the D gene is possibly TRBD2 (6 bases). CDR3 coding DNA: TGCGCCAGCAGCTTGGCTCCTGGGACTCCGAGAGGGGATACGCAGTATTTT. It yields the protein CASSLAPGTPRGDTQYF. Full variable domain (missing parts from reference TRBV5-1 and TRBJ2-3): KAGVTQTPRYLIKTRGQQVTLSCSPISGHRSVSWYQQTPGQGLQFLFEYFSETQRNKGNFPGRFSGRQFSNSRSEMNVSTLELGDSALYLCASSLAPGTPRGDTQYFGPGTRLTVL.